Following are 26 T cell receptor beta chains from one sample sequenced in a study of blood T cell repertoires in COVID-19. Profiled with immunoSEQ multiplex PCR; TCRdb holds only in-frame clones, not every one. Of 100,000 to 150,000 clones listed, 86% were seen once; the top ten hold 2.3%. The sequencing sample was made of PBMCs or T cells enriched from blood (not recorded which). These receptors all stem from a woman between 50 and 59 years old who had recovered from COVID-19.

This chain uses TRBV19 with TRBJ1-2; 9 nucleotides line up with TRBD1. The germline V gene has CDR1 LNHDA and CDR2 SQIVND (reference sequence). The CDR3 contains 16 residues. V was pared by 6 bases and J by 0 bases, with 8 bases of the junction left unmatched. CDR3 amino acids: CASRILGQGSNYGYTF. CDR3 nucleotides: TGTGCCAGTAGAATATTGGGACAGGGCTCTAACTATGGCTACACCTTC.

This chain connects TRBV5-4 to TRBJ1-1; unclear D gene. V lost 4 bases and J lost 1, with 14 bases in between. The germline CDR1 and CDR2 sequences are SGHNT and YYREEE (reference sequence). The CDR3 has 15 amino acids. CDR3 protein: CASSLTPGENTEAFF. The CDR3 DNA reads as TGTGCCAGCAGCCTGACCCCCGGGGAGAACACTGAAGCTTTCTTT. Variable domain in full (rest from reference TRBV5-4 and TRBJ1-1): ETGVTQSPTHLIKTRGQQVTLRCSSQSGHNTVSWYQQALGQGPQFIFQYYREEENGRGNFPPRFSGLQFPNYSSELNVNALELDDSALYLCASSLTPGENTEAFFGQGTRLTVV.

This chain connects TRBV12-3 or TRBV12-4 to TRBJ1-2; D not resolved. The V gene lost 5 bases and the J gene lost 6 bases, with 7 bases spanning the gap. This CDR3 spans 11 amino acids. The CDR3 coding sequence is TGTGCCAGCAGTCGGCGGCATGGCTACACCTTC. Translated: CASSRRHGYTF.

V is TRBV18 and J is TRBJ1-5; D possibly corresponds to TRBD1 (6 bases). The length of the CDR3 is 14 residues. Germline values: CDR1 KGHSH, CDR2 LQKENI. Trimming cost V 3 bases and J 4 bases, with 10 bases left between them. In DNA, the CDR3 is TGTGCCAGCTCACCCACAGGGAAAAATCAGCCCCAGCATTTT. Amino acid sequence: CASSPTGKNQPQHF.

V is TRBV19 and J is TRBJ2-3; 9 bases map to TRBD2. This CDR3 contains 18 residues. Germline loops: CDR1 LNHDA, CDR2 SQIVND (reference sequence). With 0 bases clipped from V and 0 bases from J, the junction kept 7 bases outside the gene matches. In nucleotides, the CDR3 is TGTGCCAGTAGTATAGAGGGCGGGGGGGCCGCCAGCACAGATACGCAGTATTTT. Its translation is CASSIEGGGAASTDTQYF.

V usage is TRBV29-1 and J usage is TRBJ1-2, with D perhaps TRBD1 (5 bases). The germline gives CDR1 SQVTM, CDR2 ANQGSEA. The CDR3 length is 12 residues. The V end was cut by 7 bases, the J end by 2 bases, with 11 bases between. As DNA, the CDR3 is TGCAGCGACTACAGGCAGAACTATGGCTACACCTTC. This sequence encodes CSDYRQNYGYTF.

This chain joins TRBV2 and TRBJ1-1; maybe TRBD1 (5 bases). The CDR3 totals 14 residues. Germline V gene data show CDR1 as SNHLY and CDR2 as FYNNEI. V lost 4 bases, J lost 5 bases, and 14 bases lay in between. The CDR3 nucleotides read TGTGCCAGCAGTGGAACGCTCAGGGTAACTGAAGCTTTCTTT. Translating it yields CASSGTLRVTEAFF. Based on the CDR3 plus reference TRBV2 and TRBJ1-1, the full variable domain is EPEVTQTPSHQVTQMGQEVILRCVPISNHLYFYWYRQILGQKVEFLVSFYNNEISEKSEIFDDQFSVERPDGSNFTLKIRSTKLEDSAMYFCASSGTLRVTEAFFGQGTRLTVV.

This chain joins TRBV9 and TRBJ2-3, with 11 bases identical to TRBD2. With V trimmed by 3 bases and J by 5 bases, 5 bases remained unmatched. Germline CDR1 SGDLS, CDR2 YYNGEE. This CDR3 is built from 15 residues. This chain's CDR3 is CASSGALAGGDTQYF. CDR3 coding DNA: TGTGCCAGCAGCGGGGCTCTAGCGGGGGGAGATACGCAGTATTTT.

The rearrangement uses TRBV7-9 and TRBJ2-7; 9 nucleotides align to TRBD1. Germline CDR1 and CDR2: SEHNR and FQNEAQ (reference sequence). V lost 3 bases and J lost 4; bases outside the gene matches: 10. The CDR3 is 16 residues long. The CDR3 spells CASSFSTGGSLYEQYF. CDR3 nucleotides: TGTGCCAGCAGCTTTTCTACAGGGGGCTCCCTGTACGAGCAGTACTTC.

The chain combines TRBV7-2 with TRBJ1-1, with D perhaps TRBD1 (5 bases). Deletions cut 1 base from V and 7 bases from J, with 10 bases between. The CDR3 consists of 13 residues. Germline lookup yields CDR1 SGHTA and CDR2 FQGNSA. DNA for the CDR3: TGTGCCAGCAGCTTAGTTTTGCAGGGTGAAGCTTTCTTT. Translation gives CASSLVLQGEAFF.

The J gene is TRBJ2-2, the V gene TRBV19; 9 bases align to TRBD1. V shed 5 bases, J shed 6 bases, and the junction held 4 bases outside the gene matches. Germline CDR1 is LNHDA and CDR2 is SQIVND (reference sequence). This CDR3 comprises 14 residues. The DNA for the CDR3 is TGTGCCAGTAGTCCAAGGACAGGGGCCGGGGAGCTGTTTTTT. Its protein product is CASSPRTGAGELFF.

This chain uses TRBV5-6 with TRBJ1-2; D is possibly TRBD1 (6 bases). The CDR3 length is 14 residues. Trimming shortened V by 3 bases and J by 8 bases, and 17 bases separated the two germline ends. The germline V gene encodes CDR1 SGHDT and CDR2 YYEEEE. The CDR3 DNA follows: TGTGCCAGCAGCTCCCCCCGGGGGGCCCGAGGCTACACCTTC. It codes for CASSSPRGARGYTF. The full variable domain, rest sourced from reference TRBV5-6 and TRBJ1-2, is DAGVTQSPTHLIKTRGQQVTLRCSPKSGHDTVSWYQQALGQGPQFIFQYYEEEERQRGNFPDRFSGHQFPNYSSELNVNALLLGDSALYLCASSSPRGARGYTFGSGTRLTVV.

The chain joins TRBV19 to TRBJ2-1; 8 nucleotides line up with TRBD2. This CDR3 spans 16 amino acids. Unmatched junction bases numbered 11, after V lost 5 bases and J lost 5 bases. The V gene's germline CDR1 is LNHDA and CDR2 SQIVND (reference sequence). CDR3 sequence reads: CASSFSYLAGNNEQFF. In nucleotides, the CDR3 is TGTGCCAGTAGTTTCTCATACCTAGCGGGCAACAATGAGCAGTTCTTC.

This clone turned up a few times. V usage is TRBV2 and J usage is TRBJ1-2; 9 positions match TRBD1. The J segment lost 7 bases and the V segment lost 8 bases, leaving 14 bases of the junction unmatched. From germline, CDR1 is SNHLY and CDR2 FYNNEI. The CDR3 loop spans 15 amino acids. The CDR3 is CASGQGSSGFGGYTF. For the CDR3, the DNA is TGTGCCAGCGGACAGGGGTCCTCAGGGTTCGGTGGCTACACCTTC.

This chain uses TRBV4-3 with TRBJ1-1; a weak D match, TRBD1 (6 bases). The CDR3 length is 15 residues. From germline, CDR1 is LGHNA and CDR2 YSLEER. The ends were cut back, 2 bases at V and 1 base at J, with 11 bases in the middle. The CDR3 loop reads CASSQFGGQNTEAFF. In DNA, the CDR3 is TGCGCCAGCAGCCAATTTGGGGGACAGAACACTGAAGCTTTCTTT.

The chain has TRBV11-3 and TRBJ2-3; 7 bases are shared with TRBD2. J was trimmed by 5 bases and V by 1 base; bases with no gene match: 6. The CDR3 spans 15 residues. The germline gives CDR1 SGHNT, CDR2 YENEEA. The CDR3 region has the DNA TGTGCCAGCAGCTTAGGCGCCGGACTAGGAGATACGCAGTATTTT. Translating it yields CASSLGAGLGDTQYF. Using reference TRBV11-3 and TRBJ2-3 for the parts outside the CDR3, the full variable domain is EAGVVQSPRYKIIEKKQPVAFWCNPISGHNTLYWYLQNLGQGPELLIRYENEEAVDDSQLPKDRFSAERLKGVDSTLKIQPAELGDSAVYLCASSLGAGLGDTQYFGPGTRLTVL.

This chain connects TRBV7-2 to TRBJ1-5; 9 nucleotides align to TRBD1. The germline V gene encodes CDR1 SGHTA and CDR2 FQGNSA. The V gene end was trimmed by 2 bases and the J gene end by 9 bases; junction bases not matched to a gene: 14. The CDR3 covers 17 residues. CDR3 nucleotides: TGTGCCAGCAGCTTATACCCCCAGGGACAGGGAGTAGGGCCCCAGCATTTT. It translates to CASSLYPQGQGVGPQHF.

V and J are TRBV12-5 and TRBJ1-2; possible D gene TRBD1, 5 bases. The CDR3 extends over 14 amino acids. Between the trimmed V and J ends, which lost 0 bases and 5 bases, there was a span of 10 bases. CDR1 and CDR2 from the germline V gene are LGHNT and FRNRAP. CDR3 DNA sequence: TGTGCTAGTGGTTTGGTACTTGGGGGGTATGGCTACACCTTC. It translates to CASGLVLGGYGYTF.

The rearrangement links TRBV27 to TRBJ2-5; 10 positions agree with TRBD2. The ends lost 5 bases at V and 0 bases at J; junction bases unmatched: 6. CDR3 length: 16 residues. Germline V gene data show CDR1 as MNHEY and CDR2 as SMNVEV (reference sequence). The CDR3 DNA is TGTGCCAGCAGTGTAACTAGCGGGGCGTACCAAGAGACCCAGTACTTC. Translated: CASSVTSGAYQETQYF.

The chain recombines TRBV23-1 with TRBJ1-2, with D perhaps matching TRBD1 (5 bases). TRBV23-1 has ORF status, its function being uncertain. V was clipped by 6 bases and J by 7 bases, with 6 bases between them. This CDR3 is 10 amino acids long. In DNA form, the CDR3 reads TGCGCCAGCAGGGACATTGGCTACACCTTC. Its translation is CASRDIGYTF.

V usage is TRBV18 and J usage is TRBJ1-3, with a weak D call TRBD1 (5 bases). Germline V gene sequence: CDR1 KGHSH, CDR2 LQKENI. The CDR3 is made up of 16 amino acids. The V gene lost 5 bases and the J gene lost 4 bases, with 18 bases spanning the gap. The CDR3 nucleotides read TGTGCCAGCTCAACGAACCCGGACATCCTCGGAAACACCATATATTTT. It specifies CASSTNPDILGNTIYF.

The chain couples TRBV19 to TRBJ1-5; D may be TRBD1 (5 bases). Deletions cut 6 bases from V and 2 bases from J, with 14 bases between. The CDR3 is made up of 15 amino acids. The germline gives CDR1 LNHDA, CDR2 SQIVND (reference sequence). In nucleotides, the CDR3 is TGTGCCAGTAGGCGGGACGGCTCAGGCAATCAGCCCCAGCATTTT. Translating it yields CASRRDGSGNQPQHF.

V usage is TRBV5-1 and J usage is TRBJ1-5, with D possibly matching TRBD1 (5 bases). Trimming shortened V by 5 bases and J by 2 bases, and 11 bases separated the two germline ends. This CDR3 contains 14 residues. Germline CDR1 SGHRS, CDR2 YFSETQ. The CDR3 region has the DNA TGCGCCAGCAGTACAGGAGTGGGCAATCAGCCCCAGCATTTT. Protein sequence: CASSTGVGNQPQHF.

This clone was seen once. The chain combines TRBV3-1 (or the pseudogene TRBV3-2) with TRBJ1-2, with D uncertain. CDR1 is LGHDT, CDR2 YNNKEL, per germline (reference sequence). V lost 1 base to trimming and J lost 2 bases, with 8 bases between them. The CDR3 sequence is 14 residues long. Here the CDR3 DNA reads TGTGCCAGCAGCCAAGTGTATCCCAACTATGGCTACACCTTC. Translated, it gives CASSQVYPNYGYTF.

V usage is TRBV19 and J usage is TRBJ1-2, with a weak D call TRBD1 (6 bases). The CDR3 runs 15 residues. V was clipped by 3 bases and J by 0 bases, with 11 bases between them. Per the germline V gene, CDR1 is LNHDA and CDR2 is SQIVND (reference sequence). The CDR3 nucleotides read TGTGCCAGTAGTATTTGGGGACAAGCTAACTATGGCTACACCTTC. It codes for CASSIWGQANYGYTF.

The J gene is TRBJ2-3, the V gene TRBV11-3, with 14 positions matching TRBD2. The CDR3 consists of 16 residues. With 5 bases clipped from V and 3 bases from J, the junction kept 4 bases outside the gene matches. CDR1 and CDR2 from the germline V gene are SGHNT and YENEEA. The CDR3 region has the DNA TGTGCCAGCAGCAAAGGGACTAGCGGGGGAACAGATACGCAGTATTTT. Translation gives CASSKGTSGGTDTQYF.